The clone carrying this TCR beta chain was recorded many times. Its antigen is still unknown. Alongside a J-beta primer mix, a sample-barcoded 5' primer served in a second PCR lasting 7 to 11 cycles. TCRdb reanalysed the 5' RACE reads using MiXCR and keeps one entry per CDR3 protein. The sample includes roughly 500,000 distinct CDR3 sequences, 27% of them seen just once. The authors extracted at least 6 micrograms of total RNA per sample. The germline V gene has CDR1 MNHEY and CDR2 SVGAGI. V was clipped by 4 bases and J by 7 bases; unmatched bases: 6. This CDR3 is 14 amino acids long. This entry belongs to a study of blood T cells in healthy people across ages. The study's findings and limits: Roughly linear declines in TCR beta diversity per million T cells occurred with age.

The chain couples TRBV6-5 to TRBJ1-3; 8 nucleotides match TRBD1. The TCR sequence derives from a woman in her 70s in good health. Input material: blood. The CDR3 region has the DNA TGTGCCAGCAGTTCACAGGGGGTACGGAACACCATATATTTT. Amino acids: CASSSQGVRNTIYF.